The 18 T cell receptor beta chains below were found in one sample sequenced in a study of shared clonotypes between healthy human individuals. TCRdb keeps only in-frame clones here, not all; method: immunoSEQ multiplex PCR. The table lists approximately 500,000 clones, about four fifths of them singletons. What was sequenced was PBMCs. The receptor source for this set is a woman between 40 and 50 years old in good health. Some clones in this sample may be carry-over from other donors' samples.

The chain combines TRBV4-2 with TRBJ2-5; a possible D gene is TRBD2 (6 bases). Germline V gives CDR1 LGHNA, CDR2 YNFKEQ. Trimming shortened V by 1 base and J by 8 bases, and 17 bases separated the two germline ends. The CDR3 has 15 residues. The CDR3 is CASSQGDGREVTQYF. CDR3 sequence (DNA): TGTGCCAGCAGCCAAGGGGACGGGAGAGAGGTAACCCAGTACTTC.

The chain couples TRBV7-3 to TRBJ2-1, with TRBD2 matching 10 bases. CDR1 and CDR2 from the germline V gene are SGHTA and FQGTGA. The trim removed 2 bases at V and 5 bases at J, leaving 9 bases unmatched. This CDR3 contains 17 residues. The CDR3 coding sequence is TGTGCCAGCAGCTTAGGTGCCAGCGGGAGGGATAACAATGAGCAGTTCTTC. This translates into CASSLGASGRDNNEQFF.

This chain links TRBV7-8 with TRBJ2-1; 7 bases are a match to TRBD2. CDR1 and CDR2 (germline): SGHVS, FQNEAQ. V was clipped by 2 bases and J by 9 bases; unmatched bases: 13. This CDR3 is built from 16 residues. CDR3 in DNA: TGTGCCAGCAGCTTACTGGGTGGGAGGGCCGTTGGTGAGCAGTTCTTC. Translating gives CASSLLGGRAVGEQFF.

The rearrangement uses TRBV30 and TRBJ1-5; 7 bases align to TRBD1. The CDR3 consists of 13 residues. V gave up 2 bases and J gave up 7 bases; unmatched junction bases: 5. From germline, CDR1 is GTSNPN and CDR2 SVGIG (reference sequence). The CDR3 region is CAWSPQGGQPQHF. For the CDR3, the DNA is TGTGCCTGGAGTCCGCAGGGGGGCCAGCCCCAGCATTTT.

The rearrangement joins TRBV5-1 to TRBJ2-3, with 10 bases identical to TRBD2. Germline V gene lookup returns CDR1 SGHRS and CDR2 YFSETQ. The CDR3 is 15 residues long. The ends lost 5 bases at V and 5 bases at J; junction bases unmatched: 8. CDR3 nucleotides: TGCGCCAGCAGAGGAGCGGGAGGGCCCGGAGATACGCAGTATTTT. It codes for CASRGAGGPGDTQYF. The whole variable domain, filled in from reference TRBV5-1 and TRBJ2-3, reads KAGVTQTPRYLIKTRGQQVTLSCSPISGHRSVSWYQQTPGQGLQFLFEYFSETQRNKGNFPGRFSGRQFSNSRSEMNVSTLELGDSALYLCASRGAGGPGDTQYFGPGTRLTVL.

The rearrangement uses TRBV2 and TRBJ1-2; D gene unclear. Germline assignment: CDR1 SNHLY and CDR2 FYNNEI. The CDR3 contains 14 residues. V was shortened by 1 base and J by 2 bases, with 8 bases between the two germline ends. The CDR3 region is CASSEVSQNYGYTF. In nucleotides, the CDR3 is TGTGCCAGCAGTGAAGTTTCTCAAAACTATGGCTACACCTTC.

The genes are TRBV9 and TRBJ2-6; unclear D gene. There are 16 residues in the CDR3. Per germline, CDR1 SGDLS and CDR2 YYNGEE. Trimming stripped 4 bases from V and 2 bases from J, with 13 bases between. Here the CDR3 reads CASSPLGMTGANVLTF. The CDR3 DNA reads TGTGCCAGCAGCCCTTTGGGGATGACTGGGGCCAACGTCCTGACTTTC.

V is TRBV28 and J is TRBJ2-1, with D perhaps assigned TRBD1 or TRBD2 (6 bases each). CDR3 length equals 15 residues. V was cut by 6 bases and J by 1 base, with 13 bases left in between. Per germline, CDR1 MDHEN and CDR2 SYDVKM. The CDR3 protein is CASRGGLLSYNEQFF. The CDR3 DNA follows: TGTGCCAGCAGAGGGGGACTGTTGTCCTACAATGAGCAGTTCTTC.

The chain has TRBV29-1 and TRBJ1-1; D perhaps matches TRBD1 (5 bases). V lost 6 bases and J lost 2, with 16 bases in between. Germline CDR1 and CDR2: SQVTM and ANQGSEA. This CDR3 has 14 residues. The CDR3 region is CSVTTGTANTEAFF. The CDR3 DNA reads TGCAGCGTGACAACCGGGACGGCAAACACTGAAGCTTTCTTT.

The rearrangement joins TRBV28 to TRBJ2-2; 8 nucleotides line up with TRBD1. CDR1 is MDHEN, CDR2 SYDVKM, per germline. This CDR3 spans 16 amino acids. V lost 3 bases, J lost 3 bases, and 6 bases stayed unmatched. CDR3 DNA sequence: TGTGCCAGCAGTTTCGCAGGGGGCGCGGACACCGGGGAGCTGTTTTTT. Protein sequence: CASSFAGGADTGELFF.

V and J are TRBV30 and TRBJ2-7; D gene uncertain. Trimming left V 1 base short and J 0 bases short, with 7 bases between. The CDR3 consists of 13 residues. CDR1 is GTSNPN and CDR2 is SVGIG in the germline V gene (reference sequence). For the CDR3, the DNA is TGTGCCTGGAGTGATGGTAGCTCCTACGAGCAGTACTTC. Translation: CAWSDGSSYEQYF. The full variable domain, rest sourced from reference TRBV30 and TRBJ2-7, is SQTIHQWPATLVQPVGSPLSLECTVEGTSNPNLYWYRQAAGRGLQLLFYSVGIGQISSEVPQNLSASRPQDRQFILSSKKLLLSDSGFYLCAWSDGSSYEQYFGPGTRLTVT.

CDR3 in DNA: TGTGCCAGCAGCGGGACTAGCGGGAGTGTCAATGAGCAGTTCTTC. It specifies CASSGTSGSVNEQFF. V gene TRBV6-1 combines with J gene TRBJ2-1; 14 nucleotides agree with TRBD2. J gave up 6 bases and V 6 bases, and 4 bases lay outside the gene matches. This CDR3 is 15 amino acids long. The V gene's germline CDR1 is MNHNS and CDR2 SASEGT.

The DNA of the CDR3 is TGTGCCAGCAGCAGAGACAGGGGGGACTCTGAAGCTTTCTTT. This gives the protein CASSRDRGDSEAFF. This sequence joins TRBV5-4 and TRBJ1-1, with TRBD1 matching over 9 bases. The germline V gene encodes CDR1 SGHNT and CDR2 YYREEE (reference sequence). Trimming at V came to 4 bases and at J to 6 bases, leaving 7 bases not matched to a gene. The CDR3 loop spans 14 amino acids.

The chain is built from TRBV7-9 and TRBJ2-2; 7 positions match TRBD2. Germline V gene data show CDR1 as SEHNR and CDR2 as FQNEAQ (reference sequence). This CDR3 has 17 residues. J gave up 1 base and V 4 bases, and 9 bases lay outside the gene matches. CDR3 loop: CASSSSASGENTGELFF. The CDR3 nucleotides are TGTGCCAGCAGCTCCTCAGCGAGCGGGGAGAACACCGGGGAGCTGTTTTTT. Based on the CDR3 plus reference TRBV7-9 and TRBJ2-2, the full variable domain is DTGVSQNPRHKITKRGQNVTFRCDPISEHNRLYWYRQTLGQGPEFLTYFQNEAQLEKSRLLSDRFSAERPKGSFSTLEIQRTEQGDSAMYLCASSSSASGENTGELFFGEGSRLTVL.

CDR3 DNA sequence: TGTGCCAGCAGCTTAGCCGGGACAGGGACCTATGGCTACACCTTC. Its translation is CASSLAGTGTYGYTF. V and J are TRBV7-8 and TRBJ1-2; 9 positions match TRBD1. The germline CDR1 and CDR2 sequences are SGHVS and FQNEAQ. Germline trimming cut 0 bases from V and 4 bases from J; bases unmatched to any gene: 3. The CDR3 is 15 residues long.

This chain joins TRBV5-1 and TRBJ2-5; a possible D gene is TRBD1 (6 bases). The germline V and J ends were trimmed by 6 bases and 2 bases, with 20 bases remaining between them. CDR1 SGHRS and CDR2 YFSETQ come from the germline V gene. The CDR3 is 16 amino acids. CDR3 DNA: TGCGCCAGCACCTGGGGGCCGAGGGGTATTCAAGAGACCCAGTACTTC. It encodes CASTWGPRGIQETQYF.

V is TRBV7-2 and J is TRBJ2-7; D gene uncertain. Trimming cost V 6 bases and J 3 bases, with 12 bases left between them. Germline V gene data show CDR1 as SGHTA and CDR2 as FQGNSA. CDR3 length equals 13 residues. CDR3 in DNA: TGTGCCAGCAGGCTCTCTCCAGACTACGAGCAGTACTTC. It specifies CASRLSPDYEQYF.

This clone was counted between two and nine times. CDR3 nucleotides: TGTGCCAGCAGCTTAGCGGAGGAATTGGGGCAGTTCTTC. Protein sequence: CASSLAEELGQFF. This chain links TRBV7-6 with TRBJ2-1, with D possibly being TRBD2 (5 bases). The CDR3 runs to 13 residues. With 0 bases removed from V and 12 bases from J, the gap between germline ends came to 12 bases. The germline gives CDR1 SGHVS, CDR2 FNYEAQ. The whole variable domain, remainder taken from reference TRBV7-6 and TRBJ2-1, is GAGVSQSPRYKVTKRGQDVALRCDPISGHVSLYWYRQALGQGPEFLTYFNYEAQQDKSGLPNDRFSAERPEGSISTLTIQRTEQRDSAMYRCASSLAEELGQFFGPGTRLTVL.